This entry concerns a single TCR beta chain. The data were taken from a study of blood T cell repertoires in COVID-19. Trimming took off 4 bases at V and 7 bases at J, with 14 bases between the two ends. CDR3 length equals 14 residues. Germline V lookup: CDR1 LNHDA, CDR2 SQIVND (reference sequence). As handled by the study authors: Amplifying reference gene primers gave estimates of nucleated cell counts. Repertoires were generated with immunoSEQ multiplex PCR, while TCRdb's copy carries only in-frame clones and drops some. The V and J calls and clone size were taken over from that table, and D and trimming were inferred from the DNA. Here the sample spans roughly 76,000 clones, roughly 79% being singletons.

V and J are TRBV19 and TRBJ1-5; the D is unclear. The material sequenced was peripheral blood. This receptor was obtained from a man in his 70s with acute or convalescent COVID-19. In DNA form, the CDR3 reads TGTGCCAGTAGTAGACTATCGACGGGGCAGCCCCAGCATTTT. Translated: CASSRLSTGQPQHF.